Shown below are 30 T cell receptor beta chains from a single sample sequenced in a study of blood T cell repertoires in COVID-19 (dated by TCRdb to 2018 to 2021). Libraries were built with the immunoSEQ multiplex PCR assay. This is the immuneACCESS table as TCRdb keeps it, with only in-frame sequences that have V and J called. A part of the clones is gone; compared with another copy, unresolved V genes explain less than half, and the rest is unexplained. Recorded for this sample are some 290,000 clones; roughly nine tenths of them occurred a single time. The ten largest clonotypes hold around 12% of the sample. The sequencing sample was made of peripheral blood. These receptor sequences come from a woman in her twenties or thirties with COVID-19, enrolled during active disease.

The rearrangement joins TRBV5-1 to TRBJ2-7, with D possibly matching TRBD2 (6 bases). Germline values: CDR1 SGHRS, CDR2 YFSETQ. CDR3 length: 14 amino acids. Trimming pared 4 bases from V and 3 bases from J, leaving 14 bases between. The CDR3 here is CASSISGTHYEQYF. The CDR3, as DNA: TGCGCCAGCAGCATCTCCGGGACTCACTACGAGCAGTACTTC. The entire variable domain, with the rest obtained from reference TRBV5-1 and TRBJ2-7, is as follows: KAGVTQTPRYLIKTRGQQVTLSCSPISGHRSVSWYQQTPGQGLQFLFEYFSETQRNKGNFPGRFSGRQFSNSRSEMNVSTLELGDSALYLCASSISGTHYEQYFGPGTRLTVT.

This clone appeared a few times. The CDR3 is CASSSPWGDTDTQYF. CDR3 DNA: TGTGCCAGCAGCTCCCCGTGGGGGGACACAGATACGCAGTATTTT. The chain links TRBV5-4 to TRBJ2-3; possibly TRBD2 for D (6 bases). The V gene's germline CDR1 is SGHNT and CDR2 YYREEE (reference sequence). CDR3 length: 15 amino acids. V was shortened by 3 bases and J by 2 bases, with 13 bases between the two germline ends.

The chain has TRBV28 and TRBJ1-4; D not certain. The CDR3 runs to 13 residues. Looked up from germline, CDR1 is MDHEN and CDR2 is SYDVKM. V lost 8 bases to trimming and J lost 8 bases, with 15 bases between them. CDR3 sequence reads: CASSVVGGEKLFF. The CDR3 nucleotides are TGTGCCAGCTCGGTAGTCGGAGGGGAAAAACTGTTTTTT. Based on the CDR3 plus reference TRBV28 and TRBJ1-4, the full variable domain is DVKVTQSSRYLVKRTGEKVFLECVQDMDHENMFWYRQDPGLGLRLIYFSYDVKMKEKGDIPEGYSVSREKKERFSLILESASTNQTSMYLCASSVVGGEKLFFGSGTQLSVL.

V and J are TRBV19 and TRBJ1-5; D not resolved. Per the germline V gene, CDR1 is LNHDA and CDR2 is SQIVND (reference sequence). Between the trimmed V and J ends, which lost 2 bases and 4 bases, there was a span of 12 bases. The length of the CDR3 is 15 residues. CDR3 residues: CASSIKFPSNQPQHF. For the CDR3, the DNA is TGTGCCAGTAGTATAAAGTTCCCCAGTAATCAGCCCCAGCATTTT.

The V and J genes are TRBV5-6 and TRBJ2-3; possibly TRBD2 for D (6 bases). V was clipped by 0 bases and J by 6 bases, with 14 bases between them. The CDR3 extends over 15 amino acids. In germline, CDR1 is SGHDT, CDR2 YYEEEE. CDR3 amino acids: CASSLEAGLGDTQYF. The DNA for the CDR3 is TGTGCCAGCAGCTTGGAAGCGGGCCTAGGGGATACGCAGTATTTT.

The CDR3 reads CASSQDAASVFNSPLHF. In DNA, the CDR3 is TGCGCCAGCAGCCAAGATGCGGCTTCAGTCTTTAATTCACCCCTCCACTTT. V usage is TRBV4-1 and J usage is TRBJ1-6; no reliable D call. CDR3 length: 17 amino acids. V lost 0 bases, J lost 6 bases, and 15 bases lay in between. CDR1 is MGHRA and CDR2 is YSYEKL in the germline V gene.

This clone came up once. The rearrangement joins TRBV7-9 to TRBJ1-2; D unclear. CDR1 is SEHNR, CDR2 FQNEAQ, per germline (reference sequence). CDR3 length equals 15 residues. V lost 0 bases to trimming and J lost 9 bases, with 17 bases between them. The CDR3 region is CASSLALEPSRSYTF. The CDR3 region has the DNA TGTGCCAGCAGCTTAGCACTAGAACCCTCCCGGAGCTACACCTTC. Full variable domain (missing parts from reference TRBV7-9 and TRBJ1-2): DTGVSQNPRHKITKRGQNVTFRCDPISEHNRLYWYRQTLGQGPEFLTYFQNEAQLEKSRLLSDRFSAERPKGSFSTLEIQRTEQGDSAMYLCASSLALEPSRSYTFGSGTRLTVV.

V is TRBV5-1 and J is TRBJ2-1; the match to TRBD1 covers 9 bases. V was pared by 4 bases and J by 4 bases, with 6 bases of the junction left unmatched. Looked up from germline, CDR1 is SGHRS and CDR2 is YFSETQ. The CDR3 length is 15 residues. The CDR3 bases are TGCGCCAGCAGCACGGACAGGGGCCATTACAATGAGCAGTTCTTC. It codes for CASSTDRGHYNEQFF.

V is TRBV7-2 and J is TRBJ1-3; no firm D call. With 1 base removed from V and 3 bases from J, the gap between germline ends came to 4 bases. CDR1 SGHTA and CDR2 FQGNSA come from the germline V gene. The CDR3 runs 13 residues. As DNA, the CDR3 is TGTGCCAGCAGCTTAGACAGTGGAAACACCATATATTTT. It specifies CASSLDSGNTIYF.

This chain uses TRBV5-1 with TRBJ2-1; 9 bases are a match to TRBD1. The CDR3 contains 17 residues. Germline-derived CDR1 and CDR2 are SGHRS and YFSETQ. V gave up 4 bases and J gave up 1 base; unmatched junction bases: 9. Written as DNA, the CDR3 is TGCGCCAGCAGCCTGTACTCCGGGACAGGGTCCTACAATGAGCAGTTCTTC. Amino acids: CASSLYSGTGSYNEQFF.

V usage is TRBV5-4 and J usage is TRBJ1-2, with D possibly being TRBD1 (6 bases). CDR3 length: 12 amino acids. V lost 2 bases and J lost 5, with 7 bases in between. Germline lookup yields CDR1 SGHNT and CDR2 YYREEE (reference sequence). DNA for the CDR3: TGTGCCAGCAGCTTCGGGACATATGGCTACACCTTC. This translates into CASSFGTYGYTF. The variable domain in full, completed from reference TRBV5-4 and TRBJ1-2, reads ETGVTQSPTHLIKTRGQQVTLRCSSQSGHNTVSWYQQALGQGPQFIFQYYREEENGRGNFPPRFSGLQFPNYSSELNVNALELDDSALYLCASSFGTYGYTFGSGTRLTVV.

The chain links TRBV14 to TRBJ2-3, with TRBD2 identical over 11 bases. With 4 bases clipped from V and 4 bases from J, the junction kept 1 base outside the gene matches. The CDR3 is 14 residues long. The V gene's germline CDR1 is SGHDN and CDR2 FVKESK. The CDR3 DNA is TGTGCCAGCAGCCCGACTAGCGGGGCAGATACGCAGTATTTT. It translates to CASSPTSGADTQYF.

This chain joins TRBV5-6 and TRBJ2-6; D gene ambiguous. This CDR3 contains 15 residues. CDR1 and CDR2 from the germline V gene are SGHDT and YYEEEE. Between the trimmed V and J ends, which lost 7 bases and 0 bases, there was a span of 11 bases. The CDR3 DNA is TGTGCCAGCGGATTAGGCGGCTCTGGGGCCAACGTCCTGACTTTC. Translation gives CASGLGGSGANVLTF.

This rearrangement joins TRBV3-1 (or the pseudogene TRBV3-2) to TRBJ1-2; weak D call: TRBD1 (5 bases). The V end lost 2 bases, the J end lost 6 bases, and 13 bases lay between the germline ends. Germline CDR1 and CDR2: LGHDT and YNNKEL (reference sequence). The CDR3 is made up of 14 amino acids. CDR3 sequence: CASSQTPRGNGYTF. The DNA of the CDR3 is TGTGCCAGCAGCCAAACGCCCCGGGGGAATGGCTACACCTTC.

The chain uses TRBV3-1 (or the pseudogene TRBV3-2) and TRBJ2-2; 11 bases align to TRBD1. The CDR3 totals 16 residues. Germline V gene sequence: CDR1 LGHDT, CDR2 YNNKEL (reference sequence). V lost 2 bases and J lost 6; bases outside the gene matches: 5. CDR3 nucleotides: TGTGCCAGCAGCCAAAGACCGGGACAGGGGGCCGGGGAGCTGTTTTTT. Translating it yields CASSQRPGQGAGELFF.

The V gene is TRBV7-9, the J gene TRBJ2-7, with a tentative D call TRBD1 (6 bases). Germline values: CDR1 SEHNR, CDR2 FQNEAQ (reference sequence). V was cut by 7 bases and J by 2 bases, with 12 bases left in between. The CDR3 is 13 residues long. This CDR3 reads CASTPGDTYEQYF. Written as DNA, the CDR3 is TGTGCCAGCACCCCAGGGGATACCTACGAGCAGTACTTC.

The chain joins TRBV9 to TRBJ1-6; 10 nucleotides align to TRBD1. The J segment lost 7 bases and the V segment lost 3 bases, leaving 4 bases of the junction unmatched. Germline V CDR1 and CDR2: SGDLS, YYNGEE. The CDR3 is made up of 15 amino acids. This chain's CDR3 is CASSEGTGVNSPLHF. The DNA for the CDR3 is TGTGCCAGCAGCGAAGGGACAGGGGTAAATTCACCCCTCCACTTT.

The chain couples TRBV18 to TRBJ2-2; possible D gene TRBD2, 7 bases. The CDR3 sequence is 16 residues long. Trimming left V 3 bases short and J 5 bases short, with 16 bases between. Per the germline V gene, CDR1 is KGHSH and CDR2 is LQKENI. CDR3 sequence: CASSPLDSGATGELFF. CDR3 nucleotides: TGTGCCAGCTCACCGCTGGACAGCGGGGCTACCGGGGAGCTGTTTTTT.

The chain is built from TRBV12-3 or TRBV12-4 and TRBJ1-2, with D maybe TRBD1 (5 bases). V dropped 3 bases and J dropped 8 bases, with 13 bases sitting between them. The CDR3 is made up of 13 amino acids. CDR3 region: CASSFGQGKGYTF. In DNA form, the CDR3 reads TGTGCCAGCAGTTTTGGGCAGGGAAAGGGCTACACCTTC.

The chain carries TRBV4-2 and TRBJ2-3; 8 bases agree with TRBD2. This CDR3 has 16 residues. Germline trimming cut 6 bases from V and 3 bases from J; bases unmatched to any gene: 11. In germline, CDR1 is LGHNA, CDR2 YNFKEQ. Written as DNA, the CDR3 is TGTGCCAGCAGTTCCTACGGGGGGGGACGTACAGATACGCAGTATTTT. It is translated as CASSSYGGGRTDTQYF.

The J gene is TRBJ2-1, the V gene TRBV4-1; D is perhaps TRBD1 (6 bases). From germline, CDR1 is MGHRA and CDR2 YSYEKL. CDR3 length: 13 amino acids. V was clipped by 3 bases and J by 8 bases, with 11 bases between them. The chain's CDR3 is CASSHLQGHEQFF. The CDR3, as DNA: TGCGCCAGCAGCCATCTACAGGGCCATGAGCAGTTCTTC.

The chain combines TRBV6-5 with TRBJ1-4; 9 bases are shared with TRBD1. V trimming: 10 bases; J trimming: 0 bases; junction bases outside the gene matches: 6. This CDR3 has 15 residues. Germline CDR1 MNHEY, CDR2 SVGAGI. The CDR3 reads CAKPDRGSTNEKLFF. The CDR3, as DNA: TGTGCCAAACCGGACAGGGGCTCAACTAATGAAAAACTGTTTTTT.

The chain is built from TRBV19 and TRBJ2-1; no clear D gene. The CDR3 sequence is 13 residues long. The germline gives CDR1 LNHDA, CDR2 SQIVND (reference sequence). V was trimmed by 5 bases and J by 2 bases, leaving 7 bases between them. The CDR3 loop reads CASSYSPYNEQFF. CDR3 nucleotide sequence: TGTGCCAGTAGTTACTCTCCCTACAATGAGCAGTTCTTC. Together with reference TRBV19 and TRBJ2-1, the CDR3 gives the full variable domain: DGGITQSPKYLFRKEGQNVTLSCEQNLNHDAMYWYRQDPGQGLRLIYYSQIVNDFQKGDIAEGYSVSREKKESFPLTVTSAQKNPTAFYLCASSYSPYNEQFFGPGTRLTVL.

This sequence joins TRBV7-2 and TRBJ2-2; D unclear. Per the germline V gene, CDR1 is SGHTA and CDR2 is FQGNSA. The CDR3 runs 15 residues. The ends were cut back, 1 base at V and 3 bases at J, with 9 bases in the middle. The CDR3 sequence: CASSLVAVYTGELFF. The DNA for the CDR3 is TGTGCCAGCAGCTTAGTGGCGGTTTACACCGGGGAGCTGTTTTTT. The full variable domain, in which reference TRBV7-2 and TRBJ2-2 provide the parts outside the CDR3, is GAGVSQSPSNKVTEKGKDVELRCDPISGHTALYWYRQSLGQGLEFLIYFQGNSAPDKSGLPSDRFSAERTGGSVSTLTIQRTQQEDSAVYLCASSLVAVYTGELFFGEGSRLTVL.

The V call is TRBV7-8, the J call TRBJ2-1; TRBD1 agrees at 7 bases. V lost 5 bases, J lost 0 bases, and 7 bases stayed unmatched. Germline V gene sequence: CDR1 SGHVS, CDR2 FQNEAQ. The CDR3 is 16 amino acids. The CDR3 loop reads CASSLRRDSSYNEQFF. The CDR3 nucleotides are TGTGCCAGCAGCCTTAGACGGGACAGCTCCTACAATGAGCAGTTCTTC.

The gene calls are TRBV4-2 and TRBJ1-1; D possibly corresponds to TRBD1 (6 bases). Trimming removed 1 base at V and 8 bases at J, with 11 bases between. Germline V gene sequence: CDR1 LGHNA, CDR2 YNFKEQ. The CDR3 runs to 13 residues. This CDR3 reads CASSQATGPEAFF. The CDR3 region has the DNA TGTGCCAGCAGCCAAGCGACAGGACCAGAAGCTTTCTTT.

The chain employs TRBV24-1 and TRBJ2-7; a possible D gene is TRBD2 (5 bases). CDR1 and CDR2 (germline): KGHDR, SFDVKD. This CDR3 region has 14 residues. V was pared by 4 bases and J by 0 bases, with 9 bases between. The chain's CDR3 is CATSDAGSSYEQYF. The CDR3 nucleotides are TGTGCCACCAGTGACGCTGGGAGCTCCTACGAGCAGTACTTC.

A word on this clone: This CDR3 is also generated by other DNA sequences in the sample. The chain links TRBV3-1 (or the pseudogene TRBV3-2) to TRBJ2-7; TRBD1 aligns across 9 bases. CDR3 size: 14 residues. Germline loops: CDR1 LGHDT, CDR2 YNNKEL (reference sequence). Losses at the gene ends were 4 bases for V and 2 bases for J; bases not matched to a gene: 3. CDR3 nucleotides: TGTGCCAGCAGCCTCGGGACAGGGACCTACGAGCAGTACTTC. This encodes CASSLGTGTYEQYF.

This chain links TRBV11-3 with TRBJ1-5, with 9 nucleotides matching TRBD1. The germline V gene encodes CDR1 SGHNT and CDR2 YENEEA. This CDR3 has 16 amino acids. V dropped 3 bases and J dropped 4; count of bases not matched to a gene: 7. CDR3 DNA: TGTGCCAGCAGCTTTGACAGGGGGATAGGGAATCAGCCCCAGCATTTT. Translating gives CASSFDRGIGNQPQHF.

The V call is TRBV19, the J call TRBJ1-1, with 8 bases matching TRBD1. The CDR3 runs to 15 residues. Germline V CDR1 and CDR2: LNHDA, SQIVND (reference sequence). The V and J ends lost 7 bases and 0 bases, in that order; junction bases with no gene match: 7. The CDR3: CASTPRGQVNTEAFF. DNA of the CDR3: TGTGCCAGTACCCCCAGGGGGCAGGTGAACACTGAAGCTTTCTTT.